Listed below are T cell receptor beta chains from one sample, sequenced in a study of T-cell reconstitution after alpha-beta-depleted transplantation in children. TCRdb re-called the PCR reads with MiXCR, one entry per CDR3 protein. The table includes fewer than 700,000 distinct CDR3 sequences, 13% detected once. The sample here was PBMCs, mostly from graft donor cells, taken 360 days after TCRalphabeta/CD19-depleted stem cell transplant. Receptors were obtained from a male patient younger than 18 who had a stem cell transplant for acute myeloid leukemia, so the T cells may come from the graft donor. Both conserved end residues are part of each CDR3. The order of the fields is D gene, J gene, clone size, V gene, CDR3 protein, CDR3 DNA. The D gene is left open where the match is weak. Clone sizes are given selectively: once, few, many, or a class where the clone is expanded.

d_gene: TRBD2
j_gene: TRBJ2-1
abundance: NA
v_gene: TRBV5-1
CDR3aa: CASSLGASGRAKGEQFF
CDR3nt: TGCGCCAGCAGCTTGGGTGCTAGCGGGAGGGCCAAGGGTGAGCAGTTCTTC

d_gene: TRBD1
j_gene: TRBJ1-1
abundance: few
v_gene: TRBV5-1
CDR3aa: CASSLDRGFLGITEAFF
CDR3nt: TGCGCCAGCAGCTTGGACAGGGGGTTCTTAGGAATCACTGAAGCTTTCTTT

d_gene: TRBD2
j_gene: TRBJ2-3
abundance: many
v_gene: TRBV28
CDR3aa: CASSRRLAGADTQYF
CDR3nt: TGTGCCAGCAGCCGAAGACTAGCGGGAGCAGATACGCAGTATTTT

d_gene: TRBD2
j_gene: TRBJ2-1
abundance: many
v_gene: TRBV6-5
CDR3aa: CASSFPPAGESGRAHNEQFF
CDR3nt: TGTGCCAGCAGCTTCCCTCCCGCAGGGGAAAGCGGGAGGGCCCACAATGAGCAGTTCTTC

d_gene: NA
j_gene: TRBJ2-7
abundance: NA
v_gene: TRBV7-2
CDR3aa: CASSLLPTGILSYEQYF
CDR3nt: TGTGCCAGCAGCCTTCTTCCGACCGGGATACTCTCCTACGAGCAGTACTTC

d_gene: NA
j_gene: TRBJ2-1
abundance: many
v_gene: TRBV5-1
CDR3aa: CASGTVSESSYNEQFF
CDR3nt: TGCGCCAGCGGGACGGTCAGCGAGAGCTCCTACAATGAGCAGTTCTTC

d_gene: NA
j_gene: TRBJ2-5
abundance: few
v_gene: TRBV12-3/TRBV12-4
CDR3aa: CASSLGRLTGRQTQYF
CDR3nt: TGTGCCAGCAGTTTAGGAAGGCTCACAGGGAGGCAGACCCAGTACTTC

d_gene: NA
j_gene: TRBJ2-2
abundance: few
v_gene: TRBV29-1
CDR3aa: CSVDSVSGLTGELFF
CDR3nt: TGCAGCGTTGACTCGGTCAGCGGGCTTACCGGGGAGCTGTTTTTT

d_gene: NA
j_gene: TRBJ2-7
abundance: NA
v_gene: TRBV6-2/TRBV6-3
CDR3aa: CASSYSGTGYEQYF
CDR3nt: TGTGCCAGCAGTTACTCCGGGACGGGGTACGAGCAGTACTTC

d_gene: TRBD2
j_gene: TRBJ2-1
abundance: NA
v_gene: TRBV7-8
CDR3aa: CASSSLAGGLGEQFF
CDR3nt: TGTGCCAGCAGCTCGTTAGCGGGAGGATTGGGTGAGCAGTTCTTC

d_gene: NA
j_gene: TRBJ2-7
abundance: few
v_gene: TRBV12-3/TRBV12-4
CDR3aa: CASSLTFPFPLGEQYF
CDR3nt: TGTGCCAGCAGTTTAACTTTTCCCTTTCCTTTGGGAGAGCAGTACTTC

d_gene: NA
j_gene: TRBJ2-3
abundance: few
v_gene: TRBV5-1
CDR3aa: CASSFGDPPGTQYF
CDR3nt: TGCGCCAGCAGCTTCGGGGACCCTCCAGGTACGCAGTATTTT

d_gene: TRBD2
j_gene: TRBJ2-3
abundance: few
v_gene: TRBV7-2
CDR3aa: CASSSSPRLAGPDTQYF
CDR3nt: TGTGCCAGCAGCTCGTCCCCCCGACTAGCGGGGCCAGATACGCAGTATTTT

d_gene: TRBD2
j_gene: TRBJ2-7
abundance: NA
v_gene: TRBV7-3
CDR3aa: CASSRGRARSSYEQYF
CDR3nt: TGTGCCAGCAGCCGAGGGAGGGCCAGGAGCTCCTACGAGCAGTACTTC

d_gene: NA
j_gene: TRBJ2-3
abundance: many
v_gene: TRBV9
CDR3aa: CASSAGHEGRGDTQYF
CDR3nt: TGTGCCAGCAGCGCGGGCCACGAAGGAAGGGGAGATACGCAGTATTTT

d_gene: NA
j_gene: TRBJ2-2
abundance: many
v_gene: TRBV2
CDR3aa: CASARVSASNTGELFF
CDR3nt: TGTGCCAGCGCGAGGGTTTCGGCTTCGAACACCGGGGAGCTGTTTTTT

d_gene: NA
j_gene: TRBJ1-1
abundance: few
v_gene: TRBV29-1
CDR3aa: CSVVKRADTEAFF
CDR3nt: TGCAGCGTGGTCAAACGGGCTGACACTGAAGCTTTCTTT

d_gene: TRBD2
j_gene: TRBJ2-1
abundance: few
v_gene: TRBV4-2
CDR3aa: CASSQEAGGPNEQFF
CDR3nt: TGTGCCAGCAGCCAGGAAGCGGGAGGGCCTAATGAGCAGTTCTTC

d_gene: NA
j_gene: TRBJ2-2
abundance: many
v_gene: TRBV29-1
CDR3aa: CSVATIMGSGELFF
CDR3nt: TGCAGCGTTGCCACCATTATGGGATCCGGGGAGCTGTTTTTT

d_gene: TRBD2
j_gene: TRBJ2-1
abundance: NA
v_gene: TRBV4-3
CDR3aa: CASSQSSGSASYNEQFF
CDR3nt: TGCGCCAGCAGCCAATCAAGCGGGAGTGCCTCCTACAATGAGCAGTTCTTC

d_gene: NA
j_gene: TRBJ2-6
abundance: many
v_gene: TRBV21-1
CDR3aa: CASSKEGESGANVLTF
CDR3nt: TGTGCCAGCAGCAAAGAGGGGGAGTCTGGGGCCAACGTCCTGACTTTC

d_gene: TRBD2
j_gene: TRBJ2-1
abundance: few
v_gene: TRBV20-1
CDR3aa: CSARDRLAGVHNEQFF
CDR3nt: TGCAGTGCTAGAGATCGTCTAGCGGGGGTCCACAATGAGCAGTTCTTC

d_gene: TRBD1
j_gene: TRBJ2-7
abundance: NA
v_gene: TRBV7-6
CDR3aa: CASRGKGQYEQYF
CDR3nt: TGTGCCAGCAGGGGTAAGGGACAGTACGAGCAGTACTTC

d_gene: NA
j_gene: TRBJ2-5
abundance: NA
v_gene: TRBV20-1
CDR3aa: CSAREMGRETQYF
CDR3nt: TGCAGTGCTAGAGAAATGGGGCGGGAGACCCAGTACTTC

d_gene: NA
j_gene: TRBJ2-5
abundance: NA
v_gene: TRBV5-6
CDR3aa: CAMSHRLPETQYF
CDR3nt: TGTGCCATGAGCCACCGGCTCCCAGAAACCCAGTACTTC

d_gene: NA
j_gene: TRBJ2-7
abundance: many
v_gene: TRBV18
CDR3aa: CASSPGQGSYEQYF
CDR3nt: TGCGCCAGCAGCCCCGGGCAGGGGTCTTACGAGCAGTACTTC

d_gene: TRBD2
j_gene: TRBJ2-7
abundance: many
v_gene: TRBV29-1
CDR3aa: CSVNVAGGAYEQYF
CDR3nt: TGCAGCGTGAACGTAGCGGGAGGAGCCTACGAGCAGTACTTC

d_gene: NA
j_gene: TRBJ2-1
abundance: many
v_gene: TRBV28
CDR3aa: CASRTAPYNEQFF
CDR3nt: TGTGCCAGCCGGACAGCCCCGTACAATGAGCAGTTCTTC

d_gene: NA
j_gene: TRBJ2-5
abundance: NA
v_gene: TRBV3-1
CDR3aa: CASSQDIIVKTQYF
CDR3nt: TGTGCCAGCAGCCAAGATATAATAGTAAAGACCCAGTACTTC

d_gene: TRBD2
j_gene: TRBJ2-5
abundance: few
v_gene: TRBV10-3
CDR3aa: CAISDPGLAETQYF
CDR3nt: TGTGCCATCAGTGACCCGGGACTAGCGGAGACCCAGTACTTC

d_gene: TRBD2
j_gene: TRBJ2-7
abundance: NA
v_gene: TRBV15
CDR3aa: CATSRGGGGDSYEQYF
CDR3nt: TGTGCCACCAGCAGAGGCGGGGGAGGTGACTCCTACGAGCAGTACTTC

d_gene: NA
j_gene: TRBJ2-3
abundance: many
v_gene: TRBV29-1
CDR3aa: CSVGSRLKSTDTQYF
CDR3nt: TGCAGCGTTGGATCCCGTCTAAAAAGCACAGATACGCAGTATTTT

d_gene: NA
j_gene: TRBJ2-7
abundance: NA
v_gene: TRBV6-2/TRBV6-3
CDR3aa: CASSYTNEQYF
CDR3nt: TGTGCCAGCAGTTACACGAACGAGCAGTACTTC

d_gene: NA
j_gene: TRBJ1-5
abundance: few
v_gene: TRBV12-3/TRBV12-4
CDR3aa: CASTPGRENQPQHF
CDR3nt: TGTGCCAGCACTCCCGGAAGGGAAAATCAGCCCCAGCATTTT

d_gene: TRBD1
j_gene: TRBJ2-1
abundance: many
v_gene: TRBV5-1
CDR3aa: CASSPDRVYNEQFF
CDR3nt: TGCGCCAGCAGCCCGGACAGGGTCTACAATGAGCAGTTCTTC

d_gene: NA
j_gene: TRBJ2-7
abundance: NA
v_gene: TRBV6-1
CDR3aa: CASRSRGPFYEQYF
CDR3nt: TGTGCCAGCAGGAGCAGGGGTCCTTTCTACGAGCAGTACTTC

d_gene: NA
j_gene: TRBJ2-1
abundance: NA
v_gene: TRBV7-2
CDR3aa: CASSPLEGSHEQFF
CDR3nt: TGTGCCAGCAGCCCCTTGGAGGGGTCCCATGAGCAGTTCTTC

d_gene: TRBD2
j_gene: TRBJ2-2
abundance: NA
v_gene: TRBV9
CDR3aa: CASSARLAGLGTGELFF
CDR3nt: TGTGCCAGCAGCGCCAGACTAGCGGGCCTTGGCACCGGGGAGCTGTTTTTT

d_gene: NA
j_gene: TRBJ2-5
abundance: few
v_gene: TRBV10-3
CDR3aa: CAISTGFQETQYF
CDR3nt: TGTGCCATCAGCACAGGGTTTCAAGAGACCCAGTACTTC

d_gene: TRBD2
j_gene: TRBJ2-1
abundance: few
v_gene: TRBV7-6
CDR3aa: CASSWTSGQIYNEQFF
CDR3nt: TGTGCCAGCAGCTGGACTAGCGGGCAGATTTACAATGAGCAGTTCTTC

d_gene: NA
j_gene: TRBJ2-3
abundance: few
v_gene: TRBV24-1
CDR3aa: CATSDLGADTQYF
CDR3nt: TGTGCCACCAGTGACCTAGGAGCAGATACGCAGTATTTT

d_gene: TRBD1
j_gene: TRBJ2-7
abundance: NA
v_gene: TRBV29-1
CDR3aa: CSTSGTGPYEQYF
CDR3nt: TGCAGCACCTCCGGGACAGGACCCTACGAGCAGTACTTC

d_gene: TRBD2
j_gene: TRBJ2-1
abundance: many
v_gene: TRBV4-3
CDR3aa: CASSTGLAGGSSYNEQFF
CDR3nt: TGCGCCAGCAGCACGGGACTAGCGGGAGGGAGCTCCTACAATGAGCAGTTCTTC

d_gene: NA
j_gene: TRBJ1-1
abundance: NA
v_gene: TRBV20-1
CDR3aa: CSATGTEAFF
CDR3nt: TGCAGTGCTACAGGGACTGAAGCTTTCTTT

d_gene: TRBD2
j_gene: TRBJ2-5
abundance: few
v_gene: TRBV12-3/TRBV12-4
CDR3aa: CASSRTSGRIQETQYF
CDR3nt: TGTGCCAGCAGCCGGACTAGCGGGAGGATTCAAGAGACCCAGTACTTC

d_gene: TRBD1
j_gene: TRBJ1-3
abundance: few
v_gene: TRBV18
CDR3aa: CASSPPDRGFGNTIYF
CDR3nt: TGTGCCAGCTCACCACCCGACAGGGGTTTTGGAAACACCATATATTTT

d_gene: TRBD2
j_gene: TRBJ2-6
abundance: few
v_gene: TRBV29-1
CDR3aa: CSVEVATGGNEGANVLTF
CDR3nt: TGCAGCGTTGAAGTAGCGACGGGAGGCAACGAGGGGGCCAACGTCCTGACTTTC

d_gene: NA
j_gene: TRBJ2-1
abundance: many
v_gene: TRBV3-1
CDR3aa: CASSQGRGAERPYNEQFF
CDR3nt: TGTGCCAGCAGCCAAGGGCGGGGAGCGGAGCGGCCCTACAATGAGCAGTTCTTC

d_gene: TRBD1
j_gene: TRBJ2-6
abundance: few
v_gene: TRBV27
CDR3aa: CASSIVPRDRAPGANVLTF
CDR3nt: TGTGCCAGCAGTATAGTTCCCCGGGACAGGGCACCCGGGGCCAACGTCCTGACTTTC

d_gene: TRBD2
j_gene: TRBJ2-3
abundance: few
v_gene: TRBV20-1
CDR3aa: CSAGSGAGGADTQYF
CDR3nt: TGCAGTGCCGGTTCCGGGGCGGGGGGGGCAGATACGCAGTATTTT

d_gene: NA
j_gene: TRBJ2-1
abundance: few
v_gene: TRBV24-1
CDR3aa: CATSDFLDEQFF
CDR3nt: TGTGCCACCAGTGACTTTTTGGATGAGCAGTTCTTC

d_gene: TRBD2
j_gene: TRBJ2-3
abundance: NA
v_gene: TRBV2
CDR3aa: CASLLPGLADTDTQYF
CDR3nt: TGTGCCAGCCTTCTACCGGGACTAGCGGACACAGATACGCAGTATTTT

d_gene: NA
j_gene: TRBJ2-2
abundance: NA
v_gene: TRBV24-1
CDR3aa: CATSPSQWAGSFANTGELFF
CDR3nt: TGTGCCACCAGCCCCTCCCAATGGGCAGGGTCGTTCGCGAACACCGGGGAGCTGTTTTTT

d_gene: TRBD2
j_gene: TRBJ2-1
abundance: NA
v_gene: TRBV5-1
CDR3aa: CASKGTSGNNEQFF
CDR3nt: TGCGCCAGTAAAGGGACTAGCGGGAACAATGAGCAGTTCTTC

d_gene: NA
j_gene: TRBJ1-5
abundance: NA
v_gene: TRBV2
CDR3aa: CASRDSSNQPQHF
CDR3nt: TGTGCCAGCAGGGACAGTAGCAATCAGCCCCAGCATTTT

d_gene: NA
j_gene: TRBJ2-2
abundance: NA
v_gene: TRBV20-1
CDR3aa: CSASGYGELFF
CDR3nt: TGCAGTGCTAGTGGGTACGGGGAGCTGTTTTTT

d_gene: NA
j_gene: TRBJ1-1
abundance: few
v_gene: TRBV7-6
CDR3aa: CACRAGVNTEAFF
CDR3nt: TGTGCCTGCAGGGCAGGCGTGAACACTGAAGCTTTCTTT